One and the same sample provided the 23 T cell receptor beta chains below, sequenced in a study of cytomegalovirus exposure and HLA in healthy donors. PCR involved 60 Vbeta and 13 Jbeta primers. The data were produced by immunoSEQ multiplex PCR, yet TCRdb's version contains in-frame clones alone and is incomplete. The data hold 120,000 or so clones, with about 10% observed a single time. The sequenced sample consisted of PBMCs. All receptors derive from a woman aged 18-29 years in good health and CMV-seropositive.

The table lists this clone with a few counts. The chain carries TRBV7-9 and TRBJ2-1, with 10 bases lining up with TRBD2. CDR1 SEHNR and CDR2 FQNEAQ come from the germline V gene (reference sequence). The J segment lost 8 bases and the V segment lost 4 bases, leaving 8 bases of the junction unmatched. This CDR3 spans 15 amino acids. CDR3 protein: CASSSQREGGDEQFF. The CDR3 bases are TGTGCCAGCAGCTCCCAGCGGGAGGGCGGGGATGAGCAGTTCTTC. The variable domain in full, completed from reference TRBV7-9 and TRBJ2-1, reads DTGVSQNPRHKITKRGQNVTFRCDPISEHNRLYWYRQTLGQGPEFLTYFQNEAQLEKSRLLSDRFSAERPKGSFSTLEIQRTEQGDSAMYLCASSSQREGGDEQFFGPGTRLTVL.

The chain recombines TRBV13 with TRBJ1-2; a possible D gene is TRBD1 (5 bases). V lost 5 bases, J lost 8 bases, and 15 bases lay in between. Germline loops: CDR1 PRHDT, CDR2 FYEKMQ (reference sequence). The CDR3 has 13 residues. This CDR3 reads CASSRGAFGGYTF. The DNA of the CDR3 is TGTGCCAGCAGCCGCGGGGCATTTGGCGGCTACACCTTC.

This clone has a handful of counts. The rearrangement links TRBV7-9 to TRBJ2-7, with TRBD1 matching 8 bases. Germline CDR1 and CDR2: SEHNR and FQNEAQ (reference sequence). The V segment lost 5 bases and the J segment 6 bases; nucleotides outside the gene matches: 9. This CDR3 has 14 amino acids. The CDR3 DNA sequence: TGTGCCAGCAGCCAGGACAGGGAACTGGGCGAGCAGTACTTC. The encoded protein is CASSQDRELGEQYF.

The chain is built from TRBV7-2 and TRBJ2-1, with 7 positions matching TRBD2. Germline lookup yields CDR1 SGHTA and CDR2 FQGNSA. The CDR3 has 14 residues. Losses at the gene ends were 0 bases for V and 8 bases for J; bases not matched to a gene: 4. For the CDR3, the DNA is TGTGCCAGCAGCTTAGCGGGAGGGATCCATGAGCAGTTCTTC. Protein: CASSLAGGIHEQFF.

This chain connects TRBV7-6 to TRBJ2-5; 7 nucleotides align to TRBD2. Matching the DNA end better, TRBJ2-7 makes the J call doubtful. The CDR3 is 13 residues long. From germline, CDR1 is SGHVS and CDR2 FNYEAQ. The DNA of the CDR3 is TGTGCCAGCAGCTTTAGGGAGGGCTACGAGCAGTACTTC. This encodes CASSFREGYEQYF.

As to this clone: One junction end disagrees with the germline gene, perhaps due to a read error. The gene calls are TRBV5-4 and TRBJ1-2; no firm D call. The CDR3 has 13 amino acids. Germline CDR1 reads SGHNT; CDR2 reads YYREEE (reference sequence). CDR3 bases: TGTGCCAGCAGTGGGGAACGACTATCTGGCTCCACCTTC. Its protein is CASSGERLSGSTF.

This clone was observed a handful of times. The chain uses TRBV27 and TRBJ2-7, with 9 bases lining up with TRBD2. Germline trimming cut 6 bases from V and 1 base from J; bases unmatched to any gene: 4. CDR1 and CDR2 (germline): MNHEY, SMNVEV (reference sequence). CDR3 length: 14 residues. The CDR3 sequence: CASRASGISYEQYF. The CDR3 nucleotides are TGTGCCAGCAGGGCTAGCGGGATTTCCTACGAGCAGTACTTC.

This clone was picked up a small number of times. The V and J genes are TRBV6-6 and TRBJ1-4; D might be TRBD1 (6 bases). This CDR3 has 13 residues. Germline CDR1 is MNHNY and CDR2 is SVGAGI (reference sequence). Trimming removed 11 bases from V and 8 bases from J, with 18 bases in between. The CDR3 DNA sequence: TGTGCCGGCTCCCGGGGGGCAGGGGAAAAACTGTTTTTT. It encodes CAGSRGAGEKLFF.

This clone has more than one count but fewer than ten. This sequence joins TRBV21-1 and TRBJ2-5; TRBD1, the D gene given by the table, was not confirmed from the DNA. TRBV21-1 represents a pseudogene. The CDR3 runs 15 residues. This CDR3 reads CASSKSLWALKTQYF. The CDR3 DNA follows: TGTGCCAGCAGCAAATCTTTATGGGCCCTCAAGACCCAGTACTTC.

V and J are TRBV7-3 and TRBJ2-2; D unclear. The CDR3 consists of 16 residues. CDR1 is SGHTA and CDR2 is FQGTGA in the germline V gene. V was cut by 1 base and J by 6 bases, with 15 bases left in between. The CDR3, as DNA: TGTGCCAGCAGCTTAAGGCCGCAAGAAAGATCCGGGGAGCTGTTTTTT. Translation: CASSLRPQERSGELFF.

The chain employs TRBV7-9 and TRBJ2-1; 8 bases map to TRBD2. V was clipped by 2 bases and J by 5 bases; unmatched bases: 2. Germline V gene sequence: CDR1 SEHNR, CDR2 FQNEAQ (reference sequence). This CDR3 is 14 amino acids long. Here the CDR3 reads CASSLMGLDNEQFF. The DNA for the CDR3 is TGTGCCAGCAGCTTAATGGGACTAGACAATGAGCAGTTCTTC.

This clone has only a few counts. The chain links TRBV28 to TRBJ1-1; D is uncertain. V shed 2 bases and J shed 7 bases, with 8 bases lying between them. Germline CDR1 MDHEN, CDR2 SYDVKM. The CDR3 sequence is 12 residues long. CDR3 sequence (DNA): TGTGCCAGCAGTTTAAGCCGGGTTGAAGCTTTCTTT. Translation gives CASSLSRVEAFF.

V gene TRBV5-4 combines with J gene TRBJ2-5; 7 bases are a match to TRBD2. The length of the CDR3 is 16 residues. Per germline, CDR1 SGHNT and CDR2 YYREEE (reference sequence). J lost 0 bases, V lost 3 bases, and 8 bases had no gene match. In nucleotides, the CDR3 is TGTGCCAGCAGCTCCTTTGTTCTAGCGGACCAAGAGACCCAGTACTTC. Amino acid sequence: CASSSFVLADQETQYF.

The chain employs TRBV7-9 and TRBJ2-1; D perhaps matches TRBD2 (5 bases). CDR1 is SEHNR, CDR2 FQNEAQ, per germline (reference sequence). Trimming left V 2 bases short and J 7 bases short, with 6 bases between. The CDR3 is 12 amino acids. CDR3 residues: CASSLLANEQFF. In nucleotides, the CDR3 is TGTGCCAGCAGCTTACTAGCTAATGAGCAGTTCTTC.

There are a few counts of this clone. The genes are TRBV6-1 and TRBJ2-7; weak D call: TRBD1 (6 bases). Deletions cut 6 bases from V and 3 bases from J, with 18 bases between. CDR1 and CDR2 (germline): MNHNS, SASEGT. The CDR3 length is 15 residues. CDR3 protein: CASRGGWTAYYEQYF. DNA of the CDR3: TGTGCCAGCAGGGGCGGGTGGACAGCGTACTACGAGCAGTACTTC.

About this clone: This CDR3 is also generated by other DNA sequences in the sample. J is TRBJ2-7 and V is TRBV4-2, with D unclear. Per germline, CDR1 LGHNA and CDR2 YNFKEQ. The germline V and J ends were trimmed by 0 bases and 4 bases, with 4 bases remaining between them. The CDR3 sequence is 12 residues long. CDR3 coding DNA: TGTGCCAGCAGCCAAGATCAATACGAGCAGTACTTC. This encodes CASSQDQYEQYF.

This clone was seen once. The CDR3 here is CASSVEVAGPYNEQFF. The CDR3 DNA follows: TGTGCCAGCAGCGTAGAGGTAGCGGGTCCCTACAATGAGCAGTTCTTC. The J gene is TRBJ2-1, the V gene TRBV9, with TRBD2 matching 7 bases. This CDR3 is 16 amino acids long. The ends lost 0 bases at V and 2 bases at J; junction bases unmatched: 5. Germline-derived CDR1 and CDR2 are SGDLS and YYNGEE. The complete variable domain, with remaining parts taken from reference TRBV9 and TRBJ2-1, reads DSGVTQTPKHLITATGQRVTLRCSPRSGDLSVYWYQQSLDQGLQFLIQYYNGEERAKGNILERFSAQQFPDLHSELNLSSLELGDSALYFCASSVEVAGPYNEQFFGPGTRLTVL.

This chain connects TRBV5-1 to TRBJ2-1; tentatively, D is TRBD2 (6 bases). The CDR3 totals 15 residues. The V gene's germline CDR1 is SGHRS and CDR2 YFSETQ. V was trimmed by 4 bases and J by 11 bases, leaving 22 bases between them. CDR3 DNA: TGCGCCAGCAGCCCAACATCTTCTGGGGACTTGAAGCAGTTCTTC. It specifies CASSPTSSGDLKQFF.

In nucleotides, the CDR3 is TGTGCCAGCAGTCTCAATTCGGGACTAGCGGGAGATGAGCAGTTCTTC. It translates to CASSLNSGLAGDEQFF. The genes are TRBV27 and TRBJ2-1; 14 bases fit TRBD2. CDR1 and CDR2 (germline): MNHEY, SMNVEV (reference sequence). The CDR3 runs 16 residues. Trimming removed 5 bases from V and 8 bases from J; junction bases left unmatched: 8.

The rearrangement uses TRBV15 and TRBJ2-1; D perhaps matches TRBD2 (6 bases). CDR1 and CDR2 (germline): LNHNV, YYDKDF (reference sequence). The CDR3 is 16 residues long. The V gene lost 0 bases and the J gene lost 5 bases, with 14 bases spanning the gap. The CDR3 sequence is CATSREEGGLDNEQFF. CDR3 bases: TGTGCCACCAGCAGAGAGGAGGGAGGCCTCGACAATGAGCAGTTCTTC.

V is TRBV9 and J is TRBJ2-1, with 8 bases aligning to TRBD2. This CDR3 region has 12 residues. Germline CDR1 reads SGDLS; CDR2 reads YYNGEE. V lost 3 bases to trimming and J lost 7 bases; unmatched junction nucleotides: 0. The CDR3: CASSGLANEQFF. DNA for the CDR3: TGTGCCAGCAGCGGACTAGCGAATGAGCAGTTCTTC.

This clone was seen only a few times. The V call is TRBV5-1, the J call TRBJ2-2; 7 bases are shared with TRBD1. CDR1 is SGHRS, CDR2 YFSETQ, per germline. Trimming at V came to 1 base and at J to 6 bases, leaving 6 bases not matched to a gene. This CDR3 region has 15 residues. This CDR3 reads CASSLLTGTSGELFF. In DNA, the CDR3 is TGCGCCAGCAGCTTGTTGACAGGGACATCCGGGGAGCTGTTTTTT.

This clone was counted between two and nine times. V gene TRBV6-1 combines with J gene TRBJ1-2; unclear D gene. The length of the CDR3 is 13 residues. V lost 4 bases, J lost 4 bases, and 10 bases lay in between. Germline CDR1 reads MNHNS; CDR2 reads SASEGT. The CDR3, as DNA: TGTGCCAGCAGTGCCCGGGAGTCCTATGGCTACACCTTC. Its translation: CASSARESYGYTF.